This T cell receptor (beta chain) was documented in a study of molecular identifiers for immune sequencing clone quantification. V trimming: 7 bases; J trimming: 0 bases; junction bases outside the gene matches: 7. Germline V gene sequence: CDR1 SEHNR, CDR2 FQNEAQ (reference sequence). The CDR3 is 15 residues long. TCRdb re-analysed the PCR reads in MiXCR, keeping a single row per CDR3 protein. The profile shows hundreds of thousands of distinct CDR3 sequences, less than 30% of them singletons. Ten or more counts support this clonotype. The sequence derives from a human donor in good health. Some libraries in this study had Jurkat cell RNA spiked in. The rearrangement links TRBV7-9 to TRBJ2-3, with 7 bases fitting TRBD1. Sequencing was carried out using naive CD8+ T cells from blood, with Jurkat cell RNA spiked in. Stated subset: FACS-sorted CD8+CD4-CCR7+CD45RA+ naive T cells. The CDR3 DNA sequence: TGTGCCAGCACGCCCCCGGGACAGAGCACAGATACGCAGTATTTT. This codes for CASTPPGQSTDTQYF.